These T cell receptor beta chains were read from a single sample in a study of control samples from healthy donors and cancer patients. Produced via immunoSEQ multiplex PCR; TCRdb's table is partial and in-frame only. The sample has over 75,000 clones, 75% to 95% seen once; the top ten hold around a sixth. Sequenced: blood. The receptor set was obtained from a man aged 25-45 years in good health. The CDR3 runs from the conserved cysteine through the conserved F or W. The D gene is left open where the match is weak.

d_gene,v_gene,CDR3aa
TRBD1,TRBV18,CASSPSDRDPSGYTF
.,TRBV6-5,CASSYSGGPNQPQHF
TRBD2,TRBV7-2,CASSLGLADGRLYF
.,TRBV4-1,CASSQTSGYYEQYF
.,TRBV15,CATSRDKTGMFGNQPQHF
.,TRBV5-1,CASSYAGDEQYF
.,TRBV2,CASIGTSLATNEKLFF
.,TRBV10-3,CAISESYGEQYF
TRBD1,TRBV28,CASSPPGTGVGEQYF
TRBD2,TRBV24-1,CATSDGQPGLAGRDTQYF
TRBD1,TRBV27,CASGMGQPNNSPLHF
.,TRBV15,CATSTGDQETQYF
.,TRBV9,CASSADPPRTVDNSPLHF
TRBD2,TRBV6-6,CASSYSSGTSTDTQYF
TRBD2,TRBV7-9,CASSQGLAGGTGELFF
.,TRBV2,CASNTGPSGANVLTF
.,TRBV7-2,CASSLTTGRVYNEQFF
TRBD1,TRBV27,CASTYRGRPGMNTEAFF
TRBD1,TRBV24-1,CATSDPTGEGGEKLFF
TRBD1,TRBV4-1,CASSQTGQGRFNEQYF
.,TRBV6-4,CASSPRWGITDTQYF
.,TRBV7-9,CASNRLGGEQYF
TRBD1,TRBV19,CASSIALGQGAAGAFF
TRBD1,TRBV12-3/TRBV12-4,CASRGTGAGEQYF
.,TRBV21-1,CASSKEAGKDSPLHF
TRBD1,TRBV6-5,CASSLGQPLFYGYTF
.,TRBV7-9,CASSYNSGDGEKLFF
.,TRBV10-3,CAISESNLGIPQHF
.,TRBV2,CASRGTPDTEAFF
.,TRBV7-9,CASSLGSVDGGNTIYF
TRBD1,TRBV15,CATRMSGGAYEQYF
.,TRBV4-1,CASSPWDGNNEQFF
TRBD2,TRBV7-7,CASSLDMGLANEQYF
.,TRBV24-1,CATSDSDRTSTDTQYF